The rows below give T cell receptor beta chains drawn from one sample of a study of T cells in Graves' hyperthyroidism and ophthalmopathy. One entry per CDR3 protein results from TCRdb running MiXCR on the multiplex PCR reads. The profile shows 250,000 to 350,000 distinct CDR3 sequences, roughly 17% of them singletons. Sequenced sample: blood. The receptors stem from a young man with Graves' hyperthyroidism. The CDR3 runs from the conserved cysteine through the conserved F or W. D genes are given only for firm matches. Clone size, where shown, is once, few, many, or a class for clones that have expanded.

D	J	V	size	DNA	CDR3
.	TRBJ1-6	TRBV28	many	TGTGCCAGCTCCAGGGGTTTTGGTTCACCCCTCCACTTT	CASSRGFGSPLHF
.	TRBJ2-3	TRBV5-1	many	TGCGCCAGCTTTCGGACGTGGGAGGCAGATACGCAGTATTTT	CASFRTWEADTQYF
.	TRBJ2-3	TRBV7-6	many	TGTGCCAGCAGCCCCTATCCGGGCCCGACAGATACGCAGTATTTT	CASSPYPGPTDTQYF
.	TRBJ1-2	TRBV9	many	TGTGCCAGCAGCGATTCCCCCTACAGGAGGGTAAACTATGGCTACACCTTC	CASSDSPYRRVNYGYTF
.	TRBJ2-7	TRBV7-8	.	TGTGCCAGCAGCGCGCATGGCCCCTCCTACGAGCAGTACTTC	CASSAHGPSYEQYF
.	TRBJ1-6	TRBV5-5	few	TGTGCCAGCAGCTTAATGGGAGCCTATAATTCACCCCTCCACTTT	CASSLMGAYNSPLHF
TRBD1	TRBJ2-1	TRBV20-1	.	TGCAGTGCTCTCACAGGGGGGAGCTCCTACAATGAGCAGTTCTTC	CSALTGGSSYNEQFF
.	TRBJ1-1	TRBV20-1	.	TGCAGTGCCAAAACCCCAGGAAGGAACACTGAAGCTTTCTTT	CSAKTPGRNTEAFF
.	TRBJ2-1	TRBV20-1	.	TGCAGTGCTCAGGGGTCTCTCTCCTACAATGAGCAGTTCTTC	CSAQGSLSYNEQFF
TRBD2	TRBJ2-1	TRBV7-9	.	TGTGCCAGCAGCTTAGGGACTAGCGGAGGTTTGGGGAATGAGCAGTTCTTC	CASSLGTSGGLGNEQFF
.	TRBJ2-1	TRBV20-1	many	TGCAGTGCTGGGGATAGGAGCGGTGAGCAGTTCTTC	CSAGDRSGEQFF
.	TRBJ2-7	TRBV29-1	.	TGCAGCGTCGAATGGGATACTTATGGGGAGCAGTACTTC	CSVEWDTYGEQYF
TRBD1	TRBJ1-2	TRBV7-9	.	TGTGCCAGCAGCCGTTTTGGCACAGGGGGATTTCTCTATGGCTACACCTTC	CASSRFGTGGFLYGYTF
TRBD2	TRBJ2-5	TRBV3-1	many	TGTGCCAGCAGCCAGGGACGAGTAGCGGGAGCCCAAGAGACCCAGTACTTC	CASSQGRVAGAQETQYF
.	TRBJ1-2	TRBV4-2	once	TGTGCCAGCAGCCAAGAATCTCGGAGCTATGGCTACACCTTC	CASSQESRSYGYTF
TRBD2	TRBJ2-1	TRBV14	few	TGTGCCAGCAGCCAAGTGGGCGGGAGGCCCCACAATGAGCAGTTCTTC	CASSQVGGRPHNEQFF
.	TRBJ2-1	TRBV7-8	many	TGTGCCAGCACCCAGACGGGCTTTCAGTTCTTC	CASTQTGFQFF
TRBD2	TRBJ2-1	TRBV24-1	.	TGTGCCACCAGTGACCTCGGGACTAGCGGGAGGGCCTCCTACAATGAGCAGTTCTTC	CATSDLGTSGRASYNEQFF